This T cell receptor beta chain was identified in a study of Graves' ophthalmopathy and Graves' hyperthyroidism. Study-level information: In this cohort's terms, stable hyperthyroidism meant no ophthalmopathy by 18 months of follow-up.

Details on this clonotype: What it binds is not known.

Overall study findings and caveats: A model of 13 signatures distinguished ophthalmopathy from stable hyperthyroidism at around 91% sensitivity and around 81% specificity.

RNA transcripts were the source from which TCR beta CDR3 regions were amplified. HTBI primers were employed in first-round RT-PCR, then a second-round multiplex PCR followed. MiXCR, run by TCRdb on the multiplex PCR reads, gives a single entry per CDR3 protein. The data show roughly 1.1 million distinct CDR3 sequences, with roughly two fifths seen just once and around 10% held by the top ten. This TCR was recovered from an adult man with Graves' hyperthyroidism. The sequencing input was peripheral blood or thyroid tissue (not recorded which).

The CDR3 nucleotides are TGTGCTGATACAGGGGGCTCCGATCAGCCCCAGCATTTT. This gives the protein CADTGGSDQPQHF. V usage is TRBV2 and J usage is TRBJ1-5, with TRBD1 matching over 9 bases. The CDR3 is 13 residues long. Germline assignment: CDR1 SNHLY and CDR2 FYNNEI.